These T cell receptor beta chains were read from a single sample in a study of beta chain features in type 1 diabetes. TCRdb's table, derived via immunoSEQ multiplex PCR, lists solely in-frame clones and lacks some. This sample has nearly 700,000 clones, with 13% found just once. The sequenced material came from naive CD4+ T cells from blood. The source is a man aged 18 to 30 with type 1 diabetes. Both conserved end residues are part of each CDR3. The order of the fields is clone size, CDR3 length, V gene, D gene, J gene, CDR3 DNA, CDR3 protein. D genes are given only for firm matches. Size is omitted from some rows. Given values are once, few, many or a class for expanded clones.

few	12	TRBV2	NA	TRBJ2-5	TGTGCCAGCACGCAGGGAGAAGAGACCCAGTACTTC	CASTQGEETQYF
few	16	TRBV9	TRBD2	TRBJ2-3	TGTGCCAGCAGCGTAGACACTAGCGGGGGGGCAGATACGCAGTATTTT	CASSVDTSGGADTQYF
few	14	TRBV6-1	TRBD1	TRBJ2-5	TGTGCCAGCAGACTAAGGACAGGGCGAGAGACCCAGTACTTC	CASRLRTGRETQYF
few	15	TRBV30	NA	TRBJ2-2	TGTGCCTGGAGTACGGGGAGAGGGCTCACCGGGGAGCTGTTTTTT	CAWSTGRGLTGELFF
few	13	TRBV4-1	NA	TRBJ2-6	TGCGCCAGCAGCATGCCGGCGGGCAACGTCCTGACTTTC	CASSMPAGNVLTF
few	13	TRBV5-6	TRBD1	TRBJ2-1	TGTGCCAGCAGCCCGGGACAGACCAATGAGCAGTTCTTC	CASSPGQTNEQFF
few	13	TRBV4-1	NA	TRBJ2-7	TGCGCCAGCAGCCAGGCCGTTGGACTCGAGCAGTACTTC	CASSQAVGLEQYF
few	15	TRBV30	NA	TRBJ2-7	TGTGCCTGGATTCCCCCAGGGACACTGTACGGACAGCAGTACTTC	CAWIPPGTLYGQQYF
NA	15	TRBV27	NA	TRBJ2-1	TGTGCCAGTAGCCCGAGACTGAGCTCCTACAATGAGCAGTTCTTC	CASSPRLSSYNEQFF
NA	12	TRBV18	NA	TRBJ1-1	TGTGCCAGCTCAACGGCGGGAGCCGAAGCTTTCTTT	CASSTAGAEAFF
NA	14	TRBV7-2	NA	TRBJ1-1	TGTGCCAGCAGGTGGGGGGAGGCGAACACTGAAGCTTTCTTT	CASRWGEANTEAFF
NA	12	TRBV30	NA	TRBJ1-1	TGTGCCTGGAGTAACAGGGTCACTGAAGCTTTCTTT	CAWSNRVTEAFF
few	15	TRBV29-1	NA	TRBJ2-2	TGCAGCGTTGAAGGGATAGGGTGGAACACCGGGGAGCTGTTTTTT	CSVEGIGWNTGELFF
few	13	TRBV4-2	NA	TRBJ2-2	TGTGCCAGCAGCCAAGATATCACCGGGGAGCTGTTTTTT	CASSQDITGELFF
few	15	TRBV6-5	TRBD1	TRBJ2-5	TGTGCCAGCAGGCCTTCTCGGACAGGCCAAGAGACCCAGTACTTC	CASRPSRTGQETQYF
NA	15	TRBV29-1	NA	TRBJ1-1	TGCAGCTTTGCCTCCCAGGATCCGCGGTGGACTGAAGCTTTCTTT	CSFASQDPRWTEAFF
few	16	TRBV11-2	NA	TRBJ1-6	TGTGCCAGCAGCTTAGATCGGAAAAGATATAATTCACCCCTCCACTTT	CASSLDRKRYNSPLHF
NA	13	TRBV10-2	NA	TRBJ1-5	TGCGCCAGCAGTTCAGGGAATGGACAGCCCCAGCATTTT	CASSSGNGQPQHF
few	14	TRBV6-5	NA	TRBJ1-1	TGTGCCAGCAGTTTCCGACGGGCGGACACTGAAGCTTTCTTT	CASSFRRADTEAFF
few	17	TRBV30	NA	TRBJ1-4	TGTGCCTGGAGAAAGGGCTCGAGTGTAACAACTAATGAAAAACTGTTTTTT	CAWRKGSSVTTNEKLFF
NA	14	TRBV6-5	TRBD1	TRBJ1-1	TGTGCCAGCACCTCAGGACAGGGGAACACTGAAGCTTTCTTT	CASTSGQGNTEAFF
few	18	TRBV19	TRBD1	TRBJ1-5	TGTGCCAGTAGTGCCGGACAGGGGACATTCTATAGCAATCAGCCCCAGCATTTT	CASSAGQGTFYSNQPQHF
once	14	TRBV9	NA	TRBJ1-1	TGTGCCAGCAGCGAGACGACAGGGAACACTGAAGCTTTCTTT	CASSETTGNTEAFF
few	14	TRBV14	NA	TRBJ1-4	TGTGCCAGCAGCTGGACAACCATGGATGAAAAACTGTTTTTT	CASSWTTMDEKLFF
few	15	TRBV2	TRBD2	TRBJ2-3	TGTGCCAGCAGTGGTAGCGGGGGGGCCGGAGATACGCAGTATTTT	CASSGSGGAGDTQYF
few	12	TRBV29-1	NA	TRBJ1-4	TGCAGCGTTGCCGGACTTGAGGAAAAACTGTTTTTT	CSVAGLEEKLFF
NA	17	TRBV6-4	NA	TRBJ2-6	TGTGCCAGCAGTCTTGAGGAGGGGGCGACCGGGGCCAACGTCCTGACTTTC	CASSLEEGATGANVLTF
few	14	TRBV7-2	TRBD2	TRBJ2-1	TGTGCCAGCAGACGCGGGGGAAACTACAATGAGCAGTTCTTC	CASRRGGNYNEQFF
NA	15	TRBV4-1	NA	TRBJ2-2	TGCGCCAGCAGCCAGGGGGCCTCGAACACCGGGGAGCTGTTTTTT	CASSQGASNTGELFF
NA	15	TRBV4-1	NA	TRBJ2-7	TGCGCCAGCAGCCCCCGACAGGGAGGGTTCTACGAGCAGTACTTC	CASSPRQGGFYEQYF
NA	17	TRBV28	TRBD1	TRBJ2-6	TGTGCCAGCTTCTCCGGGACAGGGCCATCTGGGGCCAACGTCCTGACTTTC	CASFSGTGPSGANVLTF
few	17	TRBV29-1	TRBD1	TRBJ1-2	TGCAGCGTTGAGGGGCGGGACAGGGGCCATCCGCTCTATGGCTACACCTTC	CSVEGRDRGHPLYGYTF
few	13	TRBV27	NA	TRBJ1-2	TGTGCCAGCAGTTTCGGGACGGACTATGGCTACACCTTC	CASSFGTDYGYTF
few	16	TRBV30	TRBD1	TRBJ1-5	TGTGCCTGGAGAGAGAGGTCAGGGGGTAGCAATCAGCCCCAGCATTTT	CAWRERSGGSNQPQHF
NA	16	TRBV30	TRBD1	TRBJ1-5	TGTGCCTGGAGGGCAGGGGGGAGTTTAGACAATCAGCCCCAGCATTTT	CAWRAGGSLDNQPQHF
NA	15	TRBV10-2	TRBD1	TRBJ2-5	TGCGCCAGCAGGGACAGGGGTCCCGCCGTGGAGACCCAGTACTTC	CASRDRGPAVETQYF
few	14	TRBV29-1	TRBD2	TRBJ2-7	TGCAGCGTCACCGGGACTAGCGGATCCTACGAGCAGTACTTC	CSVTGTSGSYEQYF
few	16	TRBV10-3	TRBD1	TRBJ2-7	TGTGCCATCAGTGGTTCGAGAGGACAGGCGGAGAACGAGCAGTACTTC	CAISGSRGQAENEQYF
many	17	TRBV4-1	TRBD1	TRBJ1-5	TGCGCCAGCAGCCAAGATCCCCAGGGGGTGGGAAGTCAGCCCCAGCATTTT	CASSQDPQGVGSQPQHF